This T cell receptor beta chain was recovered during a study of patients and donors after allogeneic stem cell transplantation. TCRdb reprocessed the RT-PCR reads with MiXCR, giving one entry per CDR3 protein. The sample consists of roughly 150,000 distinct CDR3 sequences, roughly 22% of them appearing once. Germline CDR1 reads SGDLS; CDR2 reads YYNGEE. Between the trimmed V and J ends, which lost 0 bases and 3 bases, there was a span of 10 bases. The CDR3 spans 14 residues. This TCR derives from a human donor who was either an allogeneic HSCT recipient or a stem cell or donor lymphocyte infusion donor (not recorded which). It is not recorded whose cells these are; they may come from a transplant donor. V gene TRBV9 combines with J gene TRBJ2-7, with D hard to call. The sample consisted of blood, either unsorted or a sorted T cell fraction (not recorded which). The chain's CDR3 is CASSVAPGYYEQYF. DNA of the CDR3: TGTGCCAGCAGCGTAGCCCCAGGATACTACGAGCAGTACTTC.